These 18 T cell receptor beta chains originate from one sample sequenced in a study of naive and memory T cell subsets. TCR cDNA received a 3' ligated oligonucleotide that carried a UMI. Amplification of ligated cDNA took four PCR rounds with SP2 and nested alpha and beta constant primers. TCRdb analysed the 5' RACE reads with MiXCR anew, one entry per CDR3 protein. This sample has tens of thousands of distinct CDR3 sequences; 7.2% occur once, and the top ten carry about a tenth. The receptors derive from a male donor in good health.

This chain connects TRBV27 to TRBJ2-3; the D is unclear. The CDR3 extends over 13 amino acids. Trimming removed 2 bases from V and 2 bases from J, with 5 bases in between. CDR1 MNHEY and CDR2 SMNVEV come from the germline V gene (reference sequence). CDR3 nucleotide sequence: TGTGCCAGCAGTTTAATTTACACAGATACGCAGTATTTT. This encodes CASSLIYTDTQYF.

There are many counts of this clonotype. The chain combines TRBV6-2 or TRBV6-3 with TRBJ1-5, with 9 bases identical to TRBD1. CDR3 length: 16 residues. The V gene end was trimmed by 2 bases and the J gene end by 6 bases; junction bases not matched to a gene: 8. The germline CDR1 and CDR2 sequences are MNHEY and SVGEGT. CDR3: CASSYLPPGQGQPQHF. CDR3 DNA: TGTGCCAGCAGTTACCTGCCTCCGGGACAGGGTCAGCCCCAGCATTTT.

V and J are TRBV4-1 and TRBJ2-1, with TRBD1 as a possible D gene (6 bases). Germline assignment: CDR1 MGHRA and CDR2 YSYEKL. CDR3 size: 13 residues. Trimming removed 5 bases at V and 6 bases at J, with 11 bases between. Here the CDR3 DNA reads TGCGCCAGCAGCAGACAGGACGGCAATGAGCAGTTCTTC. Its translation: CASSRQDGNEQFF.

In its sample, this clonotype was seen many times. V gene TRBV6-1 combines with J gene TRBJ2-5; TRBD1 might be the D (5 bases). Trimming removed 7 bases at V and 2 bases at J, with 14 bases between. The CDR3 is 14 residues long. The V gene's germline CDR1 is MNHNS and CDR2 SASEGT. CDR3 in DNA: TGTGCCAGCAAGCAGGGAACCGAGCAAGAGACCCAGTACTTC. Translation: CASKQGTEQETQYF.

This clonotype was counted between two and nine times. The V call is TRBV6-5, the J call TRBJ1-4; D gene uncertain. Germline loops: CDR1 MNHEY, CDR2 SVGAGI. The CDR3 covers 15 residues. The ends were cut back, 2 bases at V and 2 bases at J, with 9 bases in the middle. Here the CDR3 reads CASSYDRMTNEKLFF. Here the CDR3 DNA reads TGTGCCAGCAGTTACGACCGGATGACTAATGAAAAACTGTTTTTT.

The table lists this clonotype with a few counts. The chain has TRBV12-3 or TRBV12-4 and TRBJ2-1, with TRBD2 matching over 9 bases. After removal of 7 bases from V and 4 bases from J, the junction contained 14 bases not matched to a gene. This CDR3 has 17 amino acids. This chain's CDR3 is CASTPPGLAGNYNEQFF. DNA for the CDR3: TGTGCCAGCACTCCCCCGGGGCTAGCGGGAAATTACAATGAGCAGTTCTTC.

This clonotype occurred many times. The chain recombines TRBV20-1 with TRBJ2-7; 10 positions agree with TRBD2. In germline, CDR1 is DFQATT, CDR2 SNEGSKA (reference sequence). V gave up 6 bases and J gave up 3 bases; unmatched junction bases: 8. The CDR3 extends over 14 amino acids. CDR3 amino acids: CSALSSGRIYEQYF. CDR3 bases: TGCAGTGCCCTTTCTAGCGGGAGAATCTACGAGCAGTACTTC.

This clonotype was counted only a few times. V usage is TRBV12-3 or TRBV12-4 and J usage is TRBJ1-5; D is possibly TRBD1 (6 bases). This CDR3 contains 12 residues. Trimming cost V 7 bases and J 4 bases, with 8 bases left between them. CDR3 loop: CASKTGNQPQHF. The CDR3 nucleotides are TGTGCCAGCAAAACAGGGAATCAGCCCCAGCATTTT.

This clonotype has a count of ten or more. The genes are TRBV6-2 or TRBV6-3 and TRBJ2-1; 10 bases align to TRBD2. The length of the CDR3 is 15 residues. Losses at the gene ends were 6 bases for V and 6 bases for J; bases not matched to a gene: 8. Germline V lookup: CDR1 MNHEY, CDR2 SVGEGT. The CDR3 region has the DNA TGTGCCAGCAGCCGCACTAGCGGGGCCCTCAATGAGCAGTTCTTC. Translated, it gives CASSRTSGALNEQFF.

Only a few counts were recorded for this clonotype. V gene TRBV6-2 or TRBV6-3 combines with J gene TRBJ2-5; D is perhaps TRBD1 (6 bases). Germline CDR1 is MNHEY and CDR2 is SVGEGT. CDR3 length equals 13 residues. V lost 6 bases and J lost 5, with 13 bases in between. The CDR3 loop is CASREQGRETQYF. The CDR3 DNA sequence: TGTGCCAGCAGAGAACAGGGTCGGGAGACCCAGTACTTC.

The rearrangement uses TRBV9 and TRBJ2-5; TRBD1 matches at 11 bases. Trimming at V came to 1 base and at J to 5 bases, leaving 10 bases not matched to a gene. Germline V lookup: CDR1 SGDLS, CDR2 YYNGEE. The CDR3 loop spans 17 amino acids. The CDR3 bases are TGTGCCAGCAGCGTAAACATACCGGGACAGGGGGTTGAGACCCAGTACTTC. Translating it yields CASSVNIPGQGVETQYF.

In this sample, this clonotype turned up a few times. This chain connects TRBV18 to TRBJ2-1; D remains ambiguous. Trimming shortened V by 2 bases and J by 12 bases, and 20 bases separated the two germline ends. The CDR3 contains 15 residues. The germline V gene has CDR1 KGHSH and CDR2 LQKENI. The CDR3 nucleotides are TGTGCCAGCTCACCAGCGAGAATAGCCGAGTCGTCGCAGTTCTTC. This encodes CASSPARIAESSQFF.

This clonotype was counted ten times or more. The V and J genes are TRBV5-5 and TRBJ1-4; TRBD1 is a possible D gene (5 bases). The CDR3 length is 14 residues. Looked up from germline, CDR1 is SGHKS and CDR2 is YYEKEE (reference sequence). Deletions cut 0 bases from V and 7 bases from J, with 10 bases between. CDR3 sequence (DNA): TGTGCCAGCAGCTTGGGGGGCGCGGGTGAAAAACTGTTTTTT. Its protein is CASSLGGAGEKLFF.

The CDR3 loop reads CASSLGGTTSTDTQYF. CDR3 DNA sequence: TGTGCCAGCAGCTTAGGGGGGACAACTAGCACAGATACGCAGTATTTT. The J gene is TRBJ2-3, the V gene TRBV7-2, with D possibly TRBD1 on 6 matching bases. Germline CDR1 is SGHTA and CDR2 is FQGNSA. V was shortened by 1 base and J by 0 bases, with 11 bases between the two germline ends. This CDR3 is built from 16 residues. Filled out from reference TRBV7-2 and TRBJ2-3, the complete variable domain reads GAGVSQSPSNKVTEKGKDVELRCDPISGHTALYWYRQSLGQGLEFLIYFQGNSAPDKSGLPSDRFSAERTGGSVSTLTIQRTQQEDSAVYLCASSLGGTTSTDTQYFGPGTRLTVL.

The chain carries TRBV7-9 and TRBJ1-4; D is undetermined. Germline V gives CDR1 SEHNR, CDR2 FQNEAQ (reference sequence). The CDR3 loop spans 12 amino acids. The germline V and J ends were trimmed by 5 bases and 7 bases, with 8 bases remaining between them. The CDR3 loop reads CASSPDFEKLFF. CDR3 bases: TGTGCCAGCAGCCCAGACTTTGAAAAACTGTTTTTT.

This rearrangement joins TRBV3-1 to TRBJ2-7; the D is unclear. Germline V gene sequence: CDR1 LGHDT, CDR2 YNNKEL (reference sequence). V lost 5 bases and J lost 2, with 4 bases in between. The CDR3 is 11 residues long. CDR3 region: CASSTAYEQYF. Written as DNA, the CDR3 is TGTGCCAGCAGCACAGCCTACGAGCAGTACTTC.

This clonotype was seen a handful of times. The V and J genes are TRBV4-2 and TRBJ1-2; no firm D call. Germline V lookup: CDR1 LGHNA, CDR2 YNFKEQ. CDR3 length: 16 residues. The germline V and J ends were trimmed by 0 bases and 0 bases, with 11 bases remaining between them. Here the CDR3 DNA reads TGTGCCAGCAGCCAAGATATGCGGTCAGCTAACTATGGCTACACCTTC. This translates into CASSQDMRSANYGYTF.

The chain recombines TRBV12-3 or TRBV12-4 with TRBJ1-1; the D gene is possibly TRBD1 (6 bases). Trimming cost V 5 bases and J 0 bases, with 10 bases left between them. This CDR3 has 14 residues. Written as DNA, the CDR3 is TGTGCCAGCAGTCCCCAGGGGATGAACACTGAAGCTTTCTTT. Translation: CASSPQGMNTEAFF.